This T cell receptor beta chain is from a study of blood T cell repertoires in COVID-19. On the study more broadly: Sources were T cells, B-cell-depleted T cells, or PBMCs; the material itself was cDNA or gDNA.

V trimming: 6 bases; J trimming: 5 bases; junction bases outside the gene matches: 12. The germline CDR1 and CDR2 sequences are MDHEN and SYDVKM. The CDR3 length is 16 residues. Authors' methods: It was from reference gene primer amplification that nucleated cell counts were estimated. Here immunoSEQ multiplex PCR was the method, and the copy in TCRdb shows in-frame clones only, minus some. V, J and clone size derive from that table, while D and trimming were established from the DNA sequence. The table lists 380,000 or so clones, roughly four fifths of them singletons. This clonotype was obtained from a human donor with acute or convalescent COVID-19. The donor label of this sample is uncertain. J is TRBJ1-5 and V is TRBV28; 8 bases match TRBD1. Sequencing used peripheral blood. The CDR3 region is CASRSQLQGAHQPQHF. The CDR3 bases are TGTGCCAGCAGAAGTCAACTTCAGGGGGCACATCAGCCCCAGCATTTT.